Only a few counts were recorded for the clone carrying this T cell receptor (beta chain). What it binds is not known. The data originate from a study of long-term antiretroviral therapy in people with HIV. The assay used was immunoSEQ (version v3.0), run at survey level. Generated by immunoSEQ multiplex PCR, the TCRdb table keeps only in-frame clones and is missing some. This sample has approximately 25,000 clones, with around four fifths found just once. This CDR3 is built from 12 residues. V was clipped by 3 bases and J by 6 bases, with 8 bases between them. The V gene's germline CDR1 is LGHNA and CDR2 YNFKEQ. Study results and limitations: Versus controls, repertoires in people with HIV had narrower CDR3 length ranges. Pre-ART clonal expansions dominated every time point's repertoire.

HIV-positive participants were all treated in the United States. The source of this sequence is a man aged 18 to 35 with HIV. Source: unsorted PBMCs, taken 0.8 years before starting antiretroviral therapy. This chain joins TRBV4-2 and TRBJ1-1; D might be TRBD1 (5 bases). CDR3 protein: CASSHWGAEAFF. DNA for the CDR3: TGTGCCAGCAGCCACTGGGGCGCTGAAGCTTTCTTT.